This T cell receptor beta chain was sequenced during a study of blood T cell repertoires in COVID-19. Study context: Samples representing acute and convalescent COVID-19 were sourced from the United States, Italy and Spain. In each case, the material was cDNA or gDNA derived from T cells, B-cell-depleted T cells, or PBMCs.

Authors' processing steps: By means of reference gene primer amplification, nucleated cell counts were estimated. Clones were sequenced by immunoSEQ multiplex PCR, and TCRdb holds only the in-frame ones, with some missing. V, J and clone size derive from that table, while D and trimming were established from the DNA sequence. The top ten hold roughly 5.6% of the sample, which has about 130,000 clones, approximately 80% seen once. The clonotype originates from a woman between 45 and 65 years old who had recovered from COVID-19. Sample: PBMCs or T cells enriched from blood (not recorded which).

CDR3: CASSTPGGDPYQETQYF. The CDR3 DNA follows: TGTGCCAGCAGCACACCGGGAGGCGATCCGTACCAAGAGACCCAGTACTTC. The rearrangement links TRBV14 to TRBJ2-5; the match to TRBD2 covers 7 bases. Germline V gives CDR1 SGHDN, CDR2 FVKESK. The V segment lost 5 bases and the J segment 0 bases; nucleotides outside the gene matches: 12. There are 17 residues in the CDR3.